One and the same sample provided the 20 T cell receptor beta chains below, sequenced in a study of blood T cell repertoires in COVID-19. Measured with immunoSEQ multiplex PCR; TCRdb has only the in-frame clones, and not every one. The data contain about 230,000 clones, over 70% of them singletons. Sequenced sample: peripheral blood. Every receptor here comes from a man in his forties with active or convalescent COVID-19.

The V and J genes are TRBV3-1 (or the pseudogene TRBV3-2) and TRBJ2-7; 10 positions agree with TRBD1. V shed 1 base, J shed 2 bases, and the junction held 5 bases outside the gene matches. The CDR3 is 16 residues long. Per the germline V gene, CDR1 is LGHDT and CDR2 is YNNKEL (reference sequence). Here the CDR3 reads CASSQVLGQGTYEQYF. CDR3 coding DNA: TGTGCCAGCAGCCAAGTTTTGGGACAGGGGACCTACGAGCAGTACTTC.

This clone has a count of ten or more. The genes are TRBV10-3 and TRBJ2-2; 7 bases map to TRBD1. Germline CDR1 is ENHRY and CDR2 is SYGVKD. This CDR3 is 14 amino acids long. V was pared by 3 bases and J by 6 bases, with 4 bases of the junction left unmatched. The CDR3 spells CAISEGGLSGELFF. The CDR3, as DNA: TGTGCCATCAGTGAAGGGGGCCTGTCCGGGGAGCTGTTTTTT.

The chain joins TRBV2 to TRBJ1-2; the match to TRBD1 covers 7 bases. The CDR3 consists of 13 residues. Looked up from germline, CDR1 is SNHLY and CDR2 is FYNNEI. After removal of 7 bases from V and 7 bases from J, the junction contained 9 bases not matched to a gene. The CDR3, as DNA: TGTGCCAGCATAGAGGACAGGTCTAGTGGCTACACCTTC. Amino acid sequence: CASIEDRSSGYTF. The whole variable domain, filled in from reference TRBV2 and TRBJ1-2, reads EPEVTQTPSHQVTQMGQEVILRCVPISNHLYFYWYRQILGQKVEFLVSFYNNEISEKSEIFDDQFSVERPDGSNFTLKIRSTKLEDSAMYFCASIEDRSSGYTFGSGTRLTVV.

This clone was counted a few times. The gene calls are TRBV4-2 and TRBJ2-5; 8 positions match TRBD1. J gave up 5 bases and V 0 bases, and 11 bases lay outside the gene matches. The germline V gene has CDR1 LGHNA and CDR2 YNFKEQ. This CDR3 spans 17 amino acids. The CDR3 spells CASSQDLVPGGGETQYF. The CDR3 DNA is TGTGCCAGCAGCCAAGACCTTGTCCCAGGGGGCGGGGAGACCCAGTACTTC.

V usage is TRBV7-2 and J usage is TRBJ1-3; no clear D. CDR1 SGHTA and CDR2 FQGNSA come from the germline V gene. Trimming cost V 2 bases and J 7 bases, with 6 bases left between them. This CDR3 is built from 12 residues. CDR3 sequence (DNA): TGTGCCAGCAGCTTAATGAGTAACACCATATATTTT. Protein: CASSLMSNTIYF.

Regarding this clone: An end of the junction does not agree with germline; a read error may underlie this. The rearrangement joins TRBV27 to TRBJ2-7; perhaps TRBD1 as D (5 bases). CDR3 length: 14 amino acids. Germline lookup yields CDR1 MNHEY and CDR2 SMNVEV (reference sequence). The CDR3 nucleotides are TGTGCCAGCAGTTTATTCCAGGGCTCCCACGAGCAGTACTTC. This sequence encodes CASSLFQGSHEQYF.

This clone was seen once. V usage is TRBV10-3 and J usage is TRBJ2-7, with 8 bases fitting TRBD1. The CDR3 is 13 amino acids. Germline V gives CDR1 ENHRY, CDR2 SYGVKD. J gave up 2 bases and V 7 bases, and 4 bases lay outside the gene matches. This chain's CDR3 is CAITPGQAYEQYF. CDR3 DNA sequence: TGTGCCATCACCCCGGGACAGGCCTACGAGCAGTACTTC.

The V gene is TRBV29-1, the J gene TRBJ2-1; D is uncertain. The V gene's germline CDR1 is SQVTM and CDR2 ANQGSEA. The CDR3 has 12 amino acids. The CDR3 DNA follows: TGCAGAGCAACCGGAGCCTACAATGAGCAGTTCTTC. Its translation is CRATGAYNEQFF.

The chain couples TRBV19 to TRBJ1-5; D is ambiguous. Trimming left V 7 bases short and J 0 bases short, with 13 bases between. CDR3 size: 15 residues. Germline V lookup: CDR1 LNHDA, CDR2 SQIVND (reference sequence). The CDR3 region has the DNA TGTGCCAGTACCTCGGGAGTATATAGCAATCAGCCCCAGCATTTT. This translates into CASTSGVYSNQPQHF.

The rearrangement joins TRBV19 to TRBJ1-5, with TRBD1 matching over 8 bases. This CDR3 region has 15 residues. With V trimmed by 3 bases and J by 6 bases, 7 bases remained unmatched. Germline V gives CDR1 LNHDA, CDR2 SQIVND (reference sequence). CDR3 nucleotides: TGTGCCAGTAGTATCCCGGACAGGGTCATTCAGCCCCAGCATTTT. It yields the protein CASSIPDRVIQPQHF.

A single count supports this clone. V is TRBV19 and J is TRBJ1-1, with TRBD1 matching over 10 bases. Germline lookup yields CDR1 LNHDA and CDR2 SQIVND (reference sequence). The J segment lost 5 bases and the V segment lost 2 bases, leaving 8 bases of the junction unmatched. This CDR3 is built from 16 residues. The CDR3 DNA reads TGTGCCAGTAGTATACGGGACAGGGGAAGAGTAACTGAAGCTTTCTTT. It specifies CASSIRDRGRVTEAFF.

The V call is TRBV5-1, the J call TRBJ1-2; no firm D call. V lost 3 bases to trimming and J lost 6 bases, with 18 bases between them. The CDR3 spans 15 residues. Germline V gene data show CDR1 as SGHRS and CDR2 as YFSETQ. CDR3 sequence: CASSYVEAPGNGYTF. In DNA form, the CDR3 reads TGCGCCAGCAGCTACGTCGAGGCGCCCGGTAATGGCTACACCTTC.

This chain connects TRBV14 to TRBJ1-1; no reliable D call. Germline CDR1 and CDR2: SGHDN and FVKESK. Between the trimmed V and J ends, which lost 2 bases and 4 bases, there was a span of 11 bases. CDR3 length: 14 residues. The CDR3 protein is CASSQTETGTEAFF. CDR3 in DNA: TGTGCCAGCAGCCAAACGGAGACGGGCACTGAAGCTTTCTTT. Full variable domain (remainder filled in from reference TRBV14 and TRBJ1-1): EAGVTQFPSHSVIEKGQTVTLRCDPISGHDNLYWYRRVMGKEIKFLLHFVKESKQDESGMPNNRFLAERTGGTYSTLKVQPAELEDSGVYFCASSQTETGTEAFFGQGTRLTVV.

The chain uses TRBV19 and TRBJ2-1; possibly TRBD2 for D (5 bases). V shed 5 bases and J shed 6 bases, with 17 bases lying between them. Germline CDR1 is LNHDA and CDR2 is SQIVND (reference sequence). The CDR3 spans 15 residues. The CDR3 loop is CASSVLPGKTNEQFF. DNA of the CDR3: TGTGCCAGTAGTGTCCTACCGGGGAAGACCAATGAGCAGTTCTTC.

Only a few counts were recorded for this clone. The chain couples TRBV10-1 to TRBJ1-1; D possibly corresponds to TRBD1 (5 bases). V lost 8 bases and J lost 0, with 28 bases in between. Germline CDR1 and CDR2: WNHNN and SYGVQD (reference sequence). This CDR3 has 19 amino acids. CDR3: CASLGTGSTSRLLNTEAFF. The CDR3 DNA reads as TGCGCCAGCCTTGGGACCGGGAGCACGTCAAGACTATTGAACACTGAAGCTTTCTTT.

The chain recombines TRBV2 with TRBJ2-1; no definite D call. The CDR3 has 13 amino acids. Trimming stripped 4 bases from V and 8 bases from J, with 12 bases between. Germline assignment: CDR1 SNHLY and CDR2 FYNNEI. CDR3 residues: CASSVSPFDEQFF. In DNA form, the CDR3 reads TGTGCCAGCAGTGTCAGTCCTTTTGATGAGCAGTTCTTC.

As to this clone: The same CDR3 also results from other DNA sequences found in this sample. The genes are TRBV30 and TRBJ1-1; D is perhaps TRBD1 (6 bases). V lost 2 bases and J 1 base, leaving 8 bases between the germline ends. Germline CDR1 is GTSNPN and CDR2 is SVGIG (reference sequence). There are 13 residues in the CDR3. CDR3 loop: CAWSRTANTEAFF. The CDR3, as DNA: TGTGCCTGGAGTCGGACAGCGAACACTGAAGCTTTCTTT.

V gene TRBV6-6 combines with J gene TRBJ1-1; D may be TRBD1 (5 bases). The V gene's germline CDR1 is MNHNY and CDR2 SVGAGI (reference sequence). CDR3 length equals 13 residues. The V gene lost 10 bases and the J gene lost 6 bases, with 18 bases spanning the gap. CDR3 sequence: CATANRLSAEAFF. In DNA, the CDR3 is TGTGCCACCGCAAACAGGTTAAGCGCTGAAGCTTTCTTT.

The chain joins TRBV6-5 to TRBJ1-1; D is unresolved. The V end lost 7 bases, the J end lost 5 bases, and 8 bases lay between the germline ends. The germline gives CDR1 MNHEY, CDR2 SVGAGI. The CDR3 is 11 residues long. The DNA of the CDR3 is TGTGCCAGCACCCGAGGAACTGAAGCTTTCTTT. Translation: CASTRGTEAFF.

This chain joins TRBV7-2 and TRBJ1-6, with D possibly being TRBD1 (6 bases). Looked up from germline, CDR1 is SGHTA and CDR2 is FQGNSA. Trimming took 5 bases from V and 8 from J, leaving 16 bases between them. CDR3 length equals 15 residues. CDR3 in amino acids: CASSPRAGAYSPLHF. As DNA, the CDR3 is TGTGCCAGCAGCCCTAGGGCAGGGGCTTATTCACCCCTCCACTTT. Filled out from reference TRBV7-2 and TRBJ1-6, the complete variable domain reads GAGVSQSPSNKVTEKGKDVELRCDPISGHTALYWYRQSLGQGLEFLIYFQGNSAPDKSGLPSDRFSAERTGGSVSTLTIQRTQQEDSAVYLCASSPRAGAYSPLHFGNGTRLTVT.